This T cell receptor beta chain was profiled in a study of technical replicates of blood from a few donors. CDR3 length: 15 amino acids. Trimming left V 3 bases short and J 8 bases short, with 17 bases between. Germline values: CDR1 SGDLS, CDR2 YYNGEE. Here immunoSEQ multiplex PCR was the method, and the copy in TCRdb shows in-frame clones only, minus some. The sample contains tens of thousands of clones, 94% of which appear only once. What was sequenced was T cells isolated from PBMCs. The chain links TRBV9 to TRBJ1-4; D is possibly TRBD1 (5 bases). The TCR comes from a human donor in good health. DNA for the CDR3: TGTGCCAGCAGCGAGAGTCTCGGGGGAGGAGAAAAACTGTTTTTT. Amino acid sequence: CASSESLGGGEKLFF.